This T cell receptor (beta chain) emerged from a study of post-analysis software for immune sequencing data. Regarding the study as a whole: The five TRBV segments detected at higher frequency in patients than in controls included TRBV5-6, TRBV5-1 and TRBV20-1.

A word on this clonotype: Its matching antigen is unknown.

The TCR beta cDNA libraries contained unique molecular identifiers. TCRdb analysed the PCR reads with MiXCR anew, one entry per CDR3 protein. This table holds hundreds of thousands of distinct CDR3 sequences, 59% found once. The CDR3 is 18 residues long. V lost 0 bases and J lost 1, with 16 bases in between. The germline CDR1 and CDR2 sequences are MGHRA and YSYEKL. The sequence derives from a girl aged 2 to 10 with multiple sclerosis. Sequenced input: blood. This chain links TRBV4-1 with TRBJ2-4; no firm D call. CDR3 in DNA: TGCGCCAGCAGCCAAGAAGAAGTGTGGGGAATCGCCAAAAACATTCAGTACTTC. Its protein product is CASSQEEVWGIAKNIQYF.